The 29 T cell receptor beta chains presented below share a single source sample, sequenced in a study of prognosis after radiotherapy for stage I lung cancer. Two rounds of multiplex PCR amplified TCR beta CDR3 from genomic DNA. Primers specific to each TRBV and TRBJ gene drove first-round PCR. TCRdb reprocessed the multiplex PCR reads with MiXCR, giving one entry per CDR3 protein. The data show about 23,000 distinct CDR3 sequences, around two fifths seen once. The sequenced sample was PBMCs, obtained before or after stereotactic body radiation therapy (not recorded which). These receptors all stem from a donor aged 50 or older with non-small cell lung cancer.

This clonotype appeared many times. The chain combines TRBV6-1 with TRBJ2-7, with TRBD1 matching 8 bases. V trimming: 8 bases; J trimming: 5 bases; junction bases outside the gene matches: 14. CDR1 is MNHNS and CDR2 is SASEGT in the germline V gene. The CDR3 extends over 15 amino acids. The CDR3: CASGVRDRRTHEQYF. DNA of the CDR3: TGTGCCAGCGGAGTCCGGGACAGGCGAACCCACGAGCAGTACTTC.

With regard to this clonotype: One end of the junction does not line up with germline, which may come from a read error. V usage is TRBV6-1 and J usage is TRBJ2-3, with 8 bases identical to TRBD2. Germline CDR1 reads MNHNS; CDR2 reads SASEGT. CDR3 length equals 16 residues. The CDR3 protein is CASSKARGGAPDTQYF. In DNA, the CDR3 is TGTGCCAGCAGTAAAGCCCGGGGGGGGGCACCCGATACGCAGTATTTT.

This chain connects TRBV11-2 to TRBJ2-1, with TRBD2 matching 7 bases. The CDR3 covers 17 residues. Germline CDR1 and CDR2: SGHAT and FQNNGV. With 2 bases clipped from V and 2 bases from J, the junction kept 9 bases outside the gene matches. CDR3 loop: CASSLWGEGTPYNEQFF. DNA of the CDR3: TGTGCCAGCAGCTTATGGGGGGAGGGCACCCCCTACAATGAGCAGTTCTTC.

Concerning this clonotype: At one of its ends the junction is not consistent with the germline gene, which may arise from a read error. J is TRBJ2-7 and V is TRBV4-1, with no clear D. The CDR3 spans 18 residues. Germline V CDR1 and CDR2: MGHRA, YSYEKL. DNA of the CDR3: TGCGCCAGCAGCCAAGATCACCCCGGAAAGGGTGGATCCTACGAGAAGTACTTC. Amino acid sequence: CASSQDHPGKGGSYEKYF.

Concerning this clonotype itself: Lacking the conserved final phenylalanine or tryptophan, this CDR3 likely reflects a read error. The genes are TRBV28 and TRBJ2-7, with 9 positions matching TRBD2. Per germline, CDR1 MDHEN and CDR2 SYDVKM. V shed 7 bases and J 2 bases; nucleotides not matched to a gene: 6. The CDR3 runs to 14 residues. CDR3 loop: CASTGIAGAYEQYL. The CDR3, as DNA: TGTGCCAGCACCGGAATAGCGGGAGCCTACGAGCAGTACTTA.

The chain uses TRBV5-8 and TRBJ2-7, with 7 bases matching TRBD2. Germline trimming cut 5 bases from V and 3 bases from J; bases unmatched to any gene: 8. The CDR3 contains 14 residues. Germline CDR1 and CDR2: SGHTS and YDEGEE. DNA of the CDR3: TGTGCCAGCAGGGAGAAGGGGAGGGGCTACGAGCAGTACTTC. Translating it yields CASREKGRGYEQYF.

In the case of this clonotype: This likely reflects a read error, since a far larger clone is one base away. The CDR3 sequence is CASSASGRSGTQYF. CDR3 bases: TGTGCCAGCAGCGCCAGCGGGAGGTCCGGTACGCAGTATTTT. This rearrangement joins TRBV7-3 to TRBJ1-1, with 9 bases aligning to TRBD2. The J call may be mistaken, given a closer DNA end match to TRBJ2-3. The CDR3 runs to 14 residues. The V gene's germline CDR1 is SGHTA and CDR2 FQGTGA.

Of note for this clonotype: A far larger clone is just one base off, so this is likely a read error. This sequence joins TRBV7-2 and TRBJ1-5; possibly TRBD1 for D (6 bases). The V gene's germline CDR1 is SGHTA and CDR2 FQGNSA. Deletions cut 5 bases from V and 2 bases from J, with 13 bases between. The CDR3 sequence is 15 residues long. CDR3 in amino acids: CASSPGQWGNQPQHF. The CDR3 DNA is TGTGCCAGCAGCCCAGGACAGTGGGGCAATCAGCCCCAGCATTTT.

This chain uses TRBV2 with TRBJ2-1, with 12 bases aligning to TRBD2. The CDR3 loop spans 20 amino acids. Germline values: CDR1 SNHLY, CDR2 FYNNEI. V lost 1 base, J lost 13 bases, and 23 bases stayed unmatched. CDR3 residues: CASSEEDPGLAGIMRNYQFF. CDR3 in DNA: TGTGCCAGCAGTGAAGAGGACCCGGGACTAGCGGGCATCATGCGGAATTATCAGTTCTTC.

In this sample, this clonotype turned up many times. The CDR3 DNA follows: TGCGCCAGCAGCTTGGCCAATGGGCCCACAGATACGCAGTATTTT. Translation gives CASSLANGPTDTQYF. The chain has TRBV5-1 and TRBJ2-3; D is unresolved. Germline CDR1 is SGHRS and CDR2 is YFSETQ. V shed 0 bases and J shed 2 bases, with 10 bases lying between them. This CDR3 has 15 amino acids.

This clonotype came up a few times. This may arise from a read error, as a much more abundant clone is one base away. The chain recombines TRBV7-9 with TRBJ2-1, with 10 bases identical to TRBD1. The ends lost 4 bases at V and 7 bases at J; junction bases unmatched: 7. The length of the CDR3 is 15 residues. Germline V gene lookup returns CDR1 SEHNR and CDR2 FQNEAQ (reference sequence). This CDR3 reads CASSSLDRGKNEQFF. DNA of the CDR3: TGTGCCAGCAGCTCCCTGGACAGGGGGAAGAATGAGCAGTTCTTC.

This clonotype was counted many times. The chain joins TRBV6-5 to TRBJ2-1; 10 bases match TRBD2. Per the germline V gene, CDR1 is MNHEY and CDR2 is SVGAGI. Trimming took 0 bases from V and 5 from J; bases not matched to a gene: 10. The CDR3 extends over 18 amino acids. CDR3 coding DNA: TGTGCCAGCAGTTACTCTTTAGCGGGGGGCCGTGGAGACAATGAGCAGTTCTTC. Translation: CASSYSLAGGRGDNEQFF.

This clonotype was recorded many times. The CDR3 coding sequence is TGTGCCAGCAGAGGACCCTGGGTGGCGAACACTGAAGCTTTCTTT. Translating it yields CASRGPWVANTEAFF. The rearrangement joins TRBV12-3 or TRBV12-4 to TRBJ1-1; D not resolved. CDR3 length: 15 amino acids. V lost 6 bases and J 1 base, leaving 15 bases between the germline ends.

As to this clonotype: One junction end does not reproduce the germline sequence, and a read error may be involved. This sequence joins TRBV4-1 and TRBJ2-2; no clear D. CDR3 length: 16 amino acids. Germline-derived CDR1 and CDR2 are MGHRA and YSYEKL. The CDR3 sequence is CANSQRPRSYIGELFF. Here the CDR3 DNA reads TGCGCCAACAGCCAGAGGCCAAGGAGCTACATCGGGGAGCTGTTTTTT.

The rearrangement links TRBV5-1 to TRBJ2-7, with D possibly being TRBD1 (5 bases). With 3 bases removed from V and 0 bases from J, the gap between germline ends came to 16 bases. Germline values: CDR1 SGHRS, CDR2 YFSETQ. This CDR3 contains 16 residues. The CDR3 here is CASSSTVGAASYEQYF. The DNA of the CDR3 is TGCGCCAGCAGCTCGACAGTGGGCGCGGCCTCCTACGAGCAGTACTTC.

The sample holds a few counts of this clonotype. The DNA of the CDR3 is TGTGCCAGCAGACCCCTCAGAGGGATTGATCGTGGCTACACCTTC. It is translated as CASRPLRGIDRGYTF. The chain has TRBV28 and TRBJ1-2; no firm D call. Trimming cost V 6 bases and J 7 bases, with 21 bases left between them. This CDR3 comprises 15 residues. Germline loops: CDR1 MDHEN, CDR2 SYDVKM.

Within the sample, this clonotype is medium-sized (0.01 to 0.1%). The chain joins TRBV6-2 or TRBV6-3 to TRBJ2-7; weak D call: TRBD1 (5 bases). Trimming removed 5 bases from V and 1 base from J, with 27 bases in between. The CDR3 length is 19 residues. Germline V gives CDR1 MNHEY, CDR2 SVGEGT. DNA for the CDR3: TGTGCCAGCAGTGAATCTGTAGCAGGGATCGGGTTCCCGTCCTACGAGCAGTACTTC. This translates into CASSESVAGIGFPSYEQYF.

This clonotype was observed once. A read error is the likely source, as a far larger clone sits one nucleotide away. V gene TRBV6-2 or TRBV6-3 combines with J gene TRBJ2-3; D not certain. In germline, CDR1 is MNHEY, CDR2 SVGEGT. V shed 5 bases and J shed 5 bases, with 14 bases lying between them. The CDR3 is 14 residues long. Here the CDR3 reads CASSTDMVGDTQYF. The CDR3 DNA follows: TGTGCCAGCAGTACCGACATGGTCGGAGATACGCAGTATTTT.

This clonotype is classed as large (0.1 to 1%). The CDR3 loop is CASSLSIAGQGQGYTF. In nucleotides, the CDR3 is TGTGCCAGCAGTTTATCGATTGCGGGACAGGGACAGGGCTACACCTTC. The rearrangement uses TRBV27 and TRBJ1-2; 9 bases are shared with TRBD1. Germline V lookup: CDR1 MNHEY, CDR2 SMNVEV (reference sequence). V was clipped by 0 bases and J by 8 bases; unmatched bases: 10. The length of the CDR3 is 16 residues.

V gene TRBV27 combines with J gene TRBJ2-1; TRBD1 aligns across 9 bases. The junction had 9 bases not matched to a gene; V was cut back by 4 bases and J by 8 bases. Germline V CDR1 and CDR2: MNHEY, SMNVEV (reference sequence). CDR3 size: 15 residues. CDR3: CASSSPGTGRHEQFF. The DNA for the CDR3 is TGTGCCAGCAGTTCCCCCGGGACAGGGCGCCATGAGCAGTTCTTC.

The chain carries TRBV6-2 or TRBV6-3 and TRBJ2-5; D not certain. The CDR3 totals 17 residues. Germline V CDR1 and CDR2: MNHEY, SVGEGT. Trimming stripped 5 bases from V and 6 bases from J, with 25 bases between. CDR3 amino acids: CASSDAVVSRHDQTQYF. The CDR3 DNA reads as TGTGCCAGCAGTGACGCAGTGGTTTCGAGACATGATCAGACCCAGTACTTC.

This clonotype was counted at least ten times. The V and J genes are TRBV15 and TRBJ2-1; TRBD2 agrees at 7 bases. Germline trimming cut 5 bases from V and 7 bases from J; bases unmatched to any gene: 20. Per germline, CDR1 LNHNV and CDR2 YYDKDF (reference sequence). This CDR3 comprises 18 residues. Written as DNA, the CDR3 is TGTGCCACCAGCCCTAAACCGCCCGGGAGGTCCTTCGGAAATGAGCAGTTCTTC. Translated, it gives CATSPKPPGRSFGNEQFF.

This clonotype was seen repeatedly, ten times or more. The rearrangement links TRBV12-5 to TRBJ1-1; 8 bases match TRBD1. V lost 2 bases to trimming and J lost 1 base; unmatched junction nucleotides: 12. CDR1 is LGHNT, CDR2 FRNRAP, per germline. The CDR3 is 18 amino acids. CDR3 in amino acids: CASGLTYGQGLGNTEAFF. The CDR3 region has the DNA TGTGCTAGTGGTTTGACCTATGGACAGGGATTAGGGAACACTGAAGCTTTCTTT.

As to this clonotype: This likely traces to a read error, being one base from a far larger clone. CDR3 nucleotides: TGTGCCAGCAGTTACTCGAGGACAGGGGCAGATACGCAGTATTTT. Translation: CASSYSRTGADTQYF. The chain is built from TRBV6-4 and TRBJ2-3; 9 nucleotides match TRBD1. This CDR3 spans 15 amino acids. The V gene's germline CDR1 is MRHNA and CDR2 SNTAGT.

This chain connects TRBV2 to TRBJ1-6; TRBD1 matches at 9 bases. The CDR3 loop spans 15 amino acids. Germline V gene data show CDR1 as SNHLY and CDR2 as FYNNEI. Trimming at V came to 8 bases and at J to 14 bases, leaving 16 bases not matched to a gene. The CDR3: CASVSPGTGLMALHF. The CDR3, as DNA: TGTGCCAGCGTCTCCCCCGGGACAGGGCTTATGGCCCTCCACTTT. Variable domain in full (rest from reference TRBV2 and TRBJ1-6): EPEVTQTPSHQVTQMGQEVILRCVPISNHLYFYWYRQILGQKVEFLVSFYNNEISEKSEIFDDQFSVERPDGSNFTLKIRSTKLEDSAMYFCASVSPGTGLMALHFGNGTRLTVT.

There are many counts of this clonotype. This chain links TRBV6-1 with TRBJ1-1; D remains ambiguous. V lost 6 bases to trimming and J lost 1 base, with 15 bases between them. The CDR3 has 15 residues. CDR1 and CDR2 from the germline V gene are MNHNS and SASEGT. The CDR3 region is CASRYFFTPNTEAFF. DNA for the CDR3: TGTGCCAGCAGGTATTTTTTTACACCGAACACTGAAGCTTTCTTT.

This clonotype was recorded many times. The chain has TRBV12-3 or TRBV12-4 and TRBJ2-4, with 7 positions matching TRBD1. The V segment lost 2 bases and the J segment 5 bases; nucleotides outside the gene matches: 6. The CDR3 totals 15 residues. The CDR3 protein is CASSLQGVRENIQYF. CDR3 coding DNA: TGTGCCAGCAGTTTACAGGGGGTACGTGAAAACATTCAGTACTTC.

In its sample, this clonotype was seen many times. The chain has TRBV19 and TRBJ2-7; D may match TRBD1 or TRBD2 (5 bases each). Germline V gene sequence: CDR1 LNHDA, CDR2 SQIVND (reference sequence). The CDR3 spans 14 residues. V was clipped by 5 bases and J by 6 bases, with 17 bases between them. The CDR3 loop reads CASSPKGLGTEQYF. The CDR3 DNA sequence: TGTGCCAGTAGTCCTAAAGGACTTGGGACCGAGCAGTACTTC.

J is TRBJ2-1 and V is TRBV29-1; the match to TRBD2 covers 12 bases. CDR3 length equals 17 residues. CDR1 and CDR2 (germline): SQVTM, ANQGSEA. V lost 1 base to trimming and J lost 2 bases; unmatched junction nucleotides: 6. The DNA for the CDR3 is TGCAGCGTTGAAGGACTAGCGGGAGTGAACGCCTACAATGAGCAGTTCTTC. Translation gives CSVEGLAGVNAYNEQFF.